Below, 9 T cell receptor beta chains from the same sample are listed, as sequenced in a study of Ad26.COV2.S vaccination and SARS-CoV-2 variants. Treatment given: roughly 19 received Ad26.COV2.S at low or high dose, single or two shots; roughly 5 received placebo; per-sample allocation not given. All samples were drawn on day 63, counting from the first vaccine or placebo injection. The repertoire was sequenced with immunoSEQ multiplex PCR; TCRdb's copy has only in-frame clones and lacks some. The table includes about 430,000 clones, approximately 90% detected once. Sequences were derived from peripheral blood, sampled in a trial of Ad26.COV2.S vaccine versus placebo. These receptors all stem from a person aged 18-65 years who received the Ad26.COV2.S COVID-19 vaccine or a placebo.

This chain links TRBV5-1 with TRBJ2-2; D is unclear. From germline, CDR1 is SGHRS and CDR2 YFSETQ. V shed 3 bases and J shed 0 bases, with 6 bases lying between them. The CDR3 contains 14 residues. CDR3 protein: CASSSLTNTGELFF. The CDR3 DNA reads TGCGCCAGCAGCTCCCTAACGAACACCGGGGAGCTGTTTTTT. Drawing the rest from reference TRBV5-1 and TRBJ2-2, the complete variable domain is KAGVTQTPRYLIKTRGQQVTLSCSPISGHRSVSWYQQTPGQGLQFLFEYFSETQRNKGNFPGRFSGRQFSNSRSEMNVSTLELGDSALYLCASSSLTNTGELFFGEGSRLTVL.

The chain carries TRBV24-1 and TRBJ2-3; D might be TRBD1 or TRBD2, each matching 5 bases. This CDR3 spans 17 amino acids. V lost 4 bases and J 3 bases, leaving 19 bases between the germline ends. Germline assignment: CDR1 KGHDR and CDR2 SFDVKD. In DNA, the CDR3 is TGTGCCACCAGTGAACCCTCGGGACCCCCTTTTACAGATACGCAGTATTTT. It translates to CATSEPSGPPFTDTQYF.

The chain recombines TRBV7-2 with TRBJ1-1; no firm D call. Germline assignment: CDR1 SGHTA and CDR2 FQGNSA. The germline V and J ends were trimmed by 5 bases and 4 bases, with 11 bases remaining between them. The CDR3 sequence is 13 residues long. The CDR3 spells CASSARTVTEAFF. CDR3 DNA sequence: TGTGCCAGCAGCGCCAGGACTGTCACTGAAGCTTTCTTT.

The chain combines TRBV19 with TRBJ2-7; TRBD2 matches at 14 bases. V dropped 5 bases and J dropped 5; count of bases not matched to a gene: 5. Germline V gene sequence: CDR1 LNHDA, CDR2 SQIVND (reference sequence). The CDR3 runs 15 residues. This CDR3 is CASSPGTSGRHEQYF. CDR3 DNA: TGTGCCAGTAGTCCGGGGACTAGCGGGAGACACGAGCAGTACTTC.

Notes on this clone: This specimen includes other DNA sequences encoding the same CDR3. The genes are TRBV30 and TRBJ2-7, with D perhaps matching TRBD2 (6 bases). Germline CDR1 is GTSNPN and CDR2 is SVGIG (reference sequence). V was clipped by 0 bases and J by 3 bases, with 6 bases between them. The CDR3 covers 12 residues. CDR3 residues: CAWSVGGYEQYF. The CDR3 coding sequence is TGTGCCTGGAGTGTCGGGGGCTACGAGCAGTACTTC.

The J gene is TRBJ2-3, the V gene TRBV4-3; D is uncertain. Per germline, CDR1 LGHNA and CDR2 YSLEER. CDR3 length: 13 amino acids. V was shortened by 6 bases and J by 4 bases, with 11 bases between the two germline ends. The DNA of the CDR3 is TGCGCCAGCAGTCGAGTGGCTGCAGATACGCAGTATTTT. It yields the protein CASSRVAADTQYF.

CDR3 amino acids: CASRGQGPNYGYTF. The CDR3 DNA reads TGTGCCAGCAGGGGACAGGGACCAAACTATGGCTACACCTTC. The V call is TRBV28, the J call TRBJ1-2, with TRBD1 matching over 9 bases. This CDR3 is 14 amino acids long. Germline lookup yields CDR1 MDHEN and CDR2 SYDVKM. V trimming: 6 bases; J trimming: 2 bases; junction bases outside the gene matches: 4.

There are a few counts of this clone. V usage is TRBV2 and J usage is TRBJ1-5, with D uncertain. The ends were cut back, 6 bases at V and 2 bases at J, with 8 bases in the middle. The germline V gene encodes CDR1 SNHLY and CDR2 FYNNEI. The CDR3 has 13 residues. CDR3 in amino acids: CASSRRGNQPQHF. The CDR3 DNA reads TGTGCCAGCAGCCGACGGGGCAATCAGCCCCAGCATTTT.

The chain recombines TRBV5-4 with TRBJ2-1; a possible D gene is TRBD2 (5 bases). The ends were cut back, 4 bases at V and 7 bases at J, with 21 bases in the middle. CDR1 is SGHNT and CDR2 is YYREEE in the germline V gene (reference sequence). CDR3 length: 16 amino acids. The CDR3 nucleotides read TGTGCCAGCAGCCCGGAGGTAGGGAGAGGGAAAAATGAGCAGTTCTTC. It is translated as CASSPEVGRGKNEQFF.